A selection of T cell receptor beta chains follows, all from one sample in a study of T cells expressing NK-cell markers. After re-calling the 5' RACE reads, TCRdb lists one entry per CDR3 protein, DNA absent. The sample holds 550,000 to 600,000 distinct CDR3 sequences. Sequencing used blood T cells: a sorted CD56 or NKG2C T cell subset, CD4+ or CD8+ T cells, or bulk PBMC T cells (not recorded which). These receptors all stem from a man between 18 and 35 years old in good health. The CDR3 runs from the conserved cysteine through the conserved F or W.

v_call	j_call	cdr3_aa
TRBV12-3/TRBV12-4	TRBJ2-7	CASRSQGYEQYF
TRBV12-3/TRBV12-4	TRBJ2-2	CASKSGLPEDANTGELFF
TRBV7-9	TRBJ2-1	CASSLQSNEQFF
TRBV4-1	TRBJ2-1	CASSQVMAGEQFF
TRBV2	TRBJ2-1	CASSARTSGTYNEQFF
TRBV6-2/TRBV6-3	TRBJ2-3	CASRRPGLAGRETQYF
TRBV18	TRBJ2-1	CASSPLLRDRANNEQFF
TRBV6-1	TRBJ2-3	CASGKTGGYFADTQYF
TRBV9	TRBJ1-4	CASSVEAGQAGEKLFF
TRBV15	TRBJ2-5	CATSRTGMGETQYF
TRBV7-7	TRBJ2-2	CAIGETGELFF
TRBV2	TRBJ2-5	CASSEGQEVFQETQYF
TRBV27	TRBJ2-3	CASSFRADTDTQYF
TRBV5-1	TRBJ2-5	CASSLAGQDTPQETQYF
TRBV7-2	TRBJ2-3	CASSLPTRSGYF
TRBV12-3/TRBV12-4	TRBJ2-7	CASSFVAGPNSYEQYF
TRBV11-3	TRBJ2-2	CASSRTVGTGELFF
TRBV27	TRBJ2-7	CASTILQDYEQYF
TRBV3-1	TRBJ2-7	CASSQPHAYEQYF
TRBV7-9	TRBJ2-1	CASSQRPASGEYNEQFF
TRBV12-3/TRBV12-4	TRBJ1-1	CASSFLSVKAFF
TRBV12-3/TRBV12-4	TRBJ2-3	CASSLALQSTYF
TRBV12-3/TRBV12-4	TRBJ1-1	CASSIQGISTEAFF
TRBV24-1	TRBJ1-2	CATSDPTARYGYTF
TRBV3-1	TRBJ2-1	CASSPRGLAGGSYNEQFF
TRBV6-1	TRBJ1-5	CASRQGQGFDQPQHF
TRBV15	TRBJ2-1	CATSSWRGYNEQFF
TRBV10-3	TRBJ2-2	CATKEGLAGEVTGELFF
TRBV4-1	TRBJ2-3	CASSHRLGLAPRDTQYF
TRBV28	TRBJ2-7	CASGDTVYEQYF
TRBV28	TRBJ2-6	CASSWRESSGANVLTF
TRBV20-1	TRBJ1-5	CSATGDRLQPQHF
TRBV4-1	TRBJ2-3	CASRQQGSDTQYF
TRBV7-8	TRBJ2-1	CASSLVSGAHREQFF
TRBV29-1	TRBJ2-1	CSVYKADTHNEQFF
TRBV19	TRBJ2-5	CASSAAFRETQYF
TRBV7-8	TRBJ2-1	CASSSRLAGEQFF
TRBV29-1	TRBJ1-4	CSVDFGGKNEKLFF
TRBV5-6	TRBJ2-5	CASSSGRGVIETQYF
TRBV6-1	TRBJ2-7	CASRHRDRLDEQYF